These 6 T cell receptor beta chains were sequenced from one sample in a study of blood T cells in healthy people across ages. A sample-barcoded 5' primer and a J-beta primer mix were used in a second PCR of roughly 6 to 11 cycles. TCRdb reprocessed the 5' RACE reads with MiXCR, giving one entry per CDR3 protein. The sample includes 1,800,000 or so distinct CDR3 sequences, roughly two fifths of them seen just once. The material sequenced was blood. The receptors were gathered from a human donor in good health.

This clonotype has just a few counts. CDR3 DNA sequence: TGCAGTGCCCTCCCGATTGGGGTGGGAATCTATGGCTACACCTTC. It yields the protein CSALPIGVGIYGYTF. The V gene is TRBV20-1, the J gene TRBJ1-2; D is uncertain. V lost 6 bases to trimming and J lost 4 bases, with 21 bases between them. The CDR3 sequence is 15 residues long. The germline V gene has CDR1 DFQATT and CDR2 SNEGSKA (reference sequence).

The sample holds a few counts of this clonotype. The chain recombines TRBV7-2 with TRBJ2-3; 9 positions match TRBD2. Germline-derived CDR1 and CDR2 are SGHTA and FQGNSA. The CDR3 loop spans 16 amino acids. Trimming at V came to 6 bases and at J to 4 bases, leaving 11 bases not matched to a gene. DNA of the CDR3: TGTGCCAGCAGTCTAGAGGGCGGGGGGGCCTCAGATACGCAGTATTTT. This translates into CASSLEGGGASDTQYF.

The V and J genes are TRBV12-3 or TRBV12-4 and TRBJ2-5; D uncertain. V shed 5 bases and J shed 0 bases, with 10 bases lying between them. This CDR3 spans 14 amino acids. CDR3 nucleotides: TGTGCCAGCAGTACATTACCGTACCAAGAGACCCAGTACTTC. Translating gives CASSTLPYQETQYF.

This clonotype was picked up one time. The chain combines TRBV4-2 with TRBJ2-1; 15 positions agree with TRBD2. Germline V lookup: CDR1 LGHNA, CDR2 YNFKEQ. The trim removed 6 bases at V and 13 bases at J, leaving 16 bases unmatched. The CDR3 runs to 17 residues. The CDR3 is CASSRGLAGGRWETQFF. The DNA of the CDR3 is TGTGCCAGCAGTCGAGGACTAGCGGGGGGGCGATGGGAGACCCAGTTCTTC.

The gene calls are TRBV27 and TRBJ1-2; D perhaps matches TRBD1 (6 bases). The CDR3 totals 16 residues. Between the trimmed V and J ends, which lost 2 bases and 5 bases, there was a span of 18 bases. Per the germline V gene, CDR1 is MNHEY and CDR2 is SMNVEV (reference sequence). CDR3 loop: CASSLERGGPLYGYTF. Here the CDR3 DNA reads TGTGCCAGCAGTTTAGAGAGGGGGGGCCCCCTTTATGGCTACACCTTC.

The chain recombines TRBV20-1 with TRBJ2-1, with 8 bases matching TRBD2. CDR1 DFQATT and CDR2 SNEGSKA come from the germline V gene (reference sequence). With 3 bases clipped from V and 3 bases from J, the junction kept 7 bases outside the gene matches. This CDR3 comprises 15 residues. CDR3 nucleotide sequence: TGCAGTGCTAGTAAAGCGGGGGTCAACTACAATGAGCAGTTCTTC. This sequence encodes CSASKAGVNYNEQFF.